The 23 T cell receptor beta chains given below trace back to one sample, sequenced in a study of a mutant IDH1 vaccine in newly diagnosed glioma. TCRdb's table, derived via immunoSEQ multiplex PCR, lists solely in-frame clones and lacks some. The table has 30,000 to 35,000 clones, 45% to 70% seen once; the top ten hold approximately 10%. No antigen has been identified for these receptors. Stated time point: week 5, during vaccination. Doses of 300 ug of mutant IDH1 20-mer peptide were given with topical imiquimod. The sample consisted of PBMCs, taken from a glioma patient whose treatment included an IDH1 peptide vaccine. The receptors derive from a woman under 30 with glioma.

The V gene is TRBV5-5, the J gene TRBJ1-5; D gene unclear. V was clipped by 4 bases and J by 2 bases, with 13 bases between them. The CDR3 covers 15 residues. CDR1 and CDR2 (germline): SGHKS, YYEKEE (reference sequence). The CDR3 region is CASSPSLMGNQPQHF. The DNA of the CDR3 is TGTGCCAGCAGCCCCTCCTTAATGGGCAATCAGCCCCAGCATTTT. Full variable domain (missing parts from reference TRBV5-5 and TRBJ1-5): DAGVTQSPTHLIKTRGQQVTLRCSPISGHKSVSWYQQVLGQGPQFIFQYYEKEERGRGNFPDRFSARQFPNYSSELNVNALLLGDSALYLCASSPSLMGNQPQHFGDGTRLSIL.

There are a few counts of this clone. The chain joins TRBV2 to TRBJ2-2, with D unclear. This CDR3 comprises 14 residues. Deletions cut 5 bases from V and 3 bases from J, with 10 bases between. Germline lookup yields CDR1 SNHLY and CDR2 FYNNEI. CDR3 bases: TGTGCCAGCAGTTCCGGACCCTACACCGGGGAGCTGTTTTTT. Translating gives CASSSGPYTGELFF.

The CDR3 reads CAWSVGDGISYEQYF. The CDR3 DNA is TGTGCCTGGAGTGTAGGGGACGGAATCTCCTACGAGCAGTACTTC. J is TRBJ2-7 and V is TRBV30; D might be TRBD1 or TRBD2, each matching 5 bases. This CDR3 comprises 15 residues. V lost 0 bases and J 0 bases, leaving 12 bases between the germline ends. Germline V gene sequence: CDR1 GTSNPN, CDR2 SVGIG (reference sequence).

This clone was picked up one time. The chain carries TRBV27 and TRBJ2-3; TRBD1 matches 7 bases. With V trimmed by 9 bases and J by 6 bases, 18 bases remained unmatched. This CDR3 has 16 residues. Germline lookup yields CDR1 MNHEY and CDR2 SMNVEV (reference sequence). CDR3 coding DNA: TGTGCCAGTCTATGGGGACAGTCCCCCGTTAGGGATACGCAGTATTTT. It translates to CASLWGQSPVRDTQYF.

This clone was counted only a few times. The rearrangement uses TRBV30 and TRBJ2-3; no clear D. Trimming took 0 bases from V and 3 from J, leaving 10 bases between them. The CDR3 is made up of 14 amino acids. The germline gives CDR1 GTSNPN, CDR2 SVGIG (reference sequence). The CDR3 sequence is CAWSVESGTDTQYF. The CDR3 DNA reads TGTGCCTGGAGTGTTGAGTCAGGAACAGATACGCAGTATTTT.

This clone has only a few counts. The chain carries TRBV29-1 and TRBJ2-1; 9 nucleotides agree with TRBD1. The CDR3 runs 16 residues. Losses at the gene ends were 4 bases for V and 5 bases for J; bases not matched to a gene: 12. Germline V lookup: CDR1 SQVTM, CDR2 ANQGSEA. CDR3 DNA sequence: TGCAGCGTTGGGCCGCAGGCGGGACAGGGTAACAATGAGCAGTTCTTC. It is translated as CSVGPQAGQGNNEQFF.

The rearrangement uses TRBV9 and TRBJ2-2; TRBD1 matches 8 bases. Germline loops: CDR1 SGDLS, CDR2 YYNGEE. The CDR3 is 16 amino acids. The J segment lost 1 base and the V segment lost 3 bases, leaving 5 bases of the junction unmatched. This CDR3 reads CASSAPTGVNTGELFF. As DNA, the CDR3 is TGTGCCAGCAGCGCCCCGACAGGGGTGAACACCGGGGAGCTGTTTTTT.

This chain connects TRBV4-3 to TRBJ2-3; D might be TRBD2 (6 bases). The V gene's germline CDR1 is LGHNA and CDR2 YSLEER. This CDR3 region has 18 residues. V gave up 0 bases and J gave up 2 bases, with 18 bases separating them. In nucleotides, the CDR3 is TGCGCCAGCAGCCAAGATAGAGGGAGCGGGCCATTCACAGATACGCAGTATTTT. Its protein product is CASSQDRGSGPFTDTQYF.

This chain joins TRBV28 and TRBJ1-3, with D possibly TRBD1 on 5 matching bases. The CDR3 is made up of 15 amino acids. V shed 2 bases and J shed 2 bases, with 10 bases lying between them. CDR1 MDHEN and CDR2 SYDVKM come from the germline V gene. As DNA, the CDR3 is TGTGCCAGCAGTTTAGGTCGGGGGGCTGGAAACACCATATATTTT. Translated: CASSLGRGAGNTIYF. Based on the CDR3 plus reference TRBV28 and TRBJ1-3, the full variable domain is DVKVTQSSRYLVKRTGEKVFLECVQDMDHENMFWYRQDPGLGLRLIYFSYDVKMKEKGDIPEGYSVSREKKERFSLILESASTNQTSMYLCASSLGRGAGNTIYFGEGSWLTVV.

A few counts support this clone. Its ends do not fully match the called genes, so a read error is possible. This chain links TRBV5-1 with TRBJ2-1; 8 nucleotides line up with TRBD1. The CDR3 consists of 17 residues. CDR1 and CDR2 from the germline V gene are SGHRS and YFSETQ. In nucleotides, the CDR3 is TGCGCCAGCAGGTTGGCAATATCTGGACAGGGATACAATGAGCAGTTCTTC. It specifies CASRLAISGQGYNEQFF.

This clone appeared a few times. The CDR3 reads CASTMTEGTQYF. CDR3 nucleotide sequence: TGTGCCAGCACTATGACGGAGGGGACCCAGTACTTC. The rearrangement uses TRBV25-1 and TRBJ2-5; D is possibly TRBD2 (6 bases). This CDR3 has 12 residues. The germline CDR1 and CDR2 sequences are MGHDK and SYGVNS. V dropped 7 bases and J dropped 7 bases, with 13 bases sitting between them.

Comments on this clone: A read error is likely, as this CDR3 ends without the conserved phenylalanine or tryptophan. V usage is TRBV11-3 and J usage is TRBJ1-6; 11 nucleotides line up with TRBD1. The CDR3 has 15 amino acids. The germline V gene has CDR1 SGHNT and CDR2 YENEEA. Losses at the gene ends were 5 bases for V and 10 bases for J; bases not matched to a gene: 7. CDR3 loop: CASSLRTGGTSPLHL. The CDR3 nucleotides are TGTGCCAGCAGCCTCCGGACAGGGGGCACCTCACCCCTCCACCTT.

This clone was recorded a few times. This rearrangement joins TRBV27 to TRBJ2-5; 8 nucleotides line up with TRBD2. Germline values: CDR1 MNHEY, CDR2 SMNVEV (reference sequence). V shed 3 bases, J shed 5 bases, and the junction held 5 bases outside the gene matches. The CDR3 length is 14 residues. CDR3 nucleotides: TGTGCCAGCAGTTTTCTAGCGGGTAGTGAGACCCAGTACTTC. Its translation is CASSFLAGSETQYF.

The chain has TRBV2 and TRBJ1-1, with no clear D. V was cut by 6 bases and J by 0 bases, with 11 bases left in between. The CDR3 has 14 residues. CDR1 is SNHLY, CDR2 FYNNEI, per germline. This chain's CDR3 is CASSPRDMNTEAFF. CDR3 nucleotide sequence: TGTGCCAGCAGCCCCCGAGACATGAACACTGAAGCTTTCTTT.

The V and J genes are TRBV5-4 and TRBJ2-2; D uncertain. The CDR3 contains 13 residues. Germline assignment: CDR1 SGHNT and CDR2 YYREEE (reference sequence). V gave up 0 bases and J gave up 4 bases, with 4 bases separating them. The CDR3 protein is CASSLGSTGELFF. The CDR3 bases are TGTGCCAGCAGCTTGGGTAGCACCGGGGAGCTGTTTTTT.

This clone has just a few counts. The V call is TRBV30, the J call TRBJ1-6; D not certain. V was trimmed by 5 bases and J by 9 bases, leaving 17 bases between them. Germline assignment: CDR1 GTSNPN and CDR2 SVGIG (reference sequence). The CDR3 runs to 14 residues. CDR3 in amino acids: CAWLEGLGSSPLHF. In nucleotides, the CDR3 is TGTGCCTGGTTGGAGGGATTAGGGAGTTCACCCCTCCACTTT.

This clone was picked up a small number of times. The same CDR3 also results from other DNA sequences found in this sample. This chain links TRBV4-2 with TRBJ2-1, with 9 bases fitting TRBD2. The CDR3 sequence is 15 residues long. J lost 7 bases, V lost 0 bases, and 4 bases had no gene match. Germline V CDR1 and CDR2: LGHNA, YNFKEQ. This chain's CDR3 is CASSQDSGGGNEQFF. CDR3 coding DNA: TGTGCCAGCAGCCAAGATAGCGGGGGAGGTAATGAGCAGTTCTTC.

This rearrangement joins TRBV19 to TRBJ2-7, with unresolved D. CDR1 is LNHDA, CDR2 SQIVND, per germline (reference sequence). The CDR3 consists of 15 residues. V shed 1 base and J shed 0 bases, with 10 bases lying between them. The DNA for the CDR3 is TGTGCCAGTAGTATAGGGACGGACCCCTCCTACGAGCAGTACTTC. Residues: CASSIGTDPSYEQYF.

This clone was recorded only once. The chain joins TRBV7-8 to TRBJ2-6; D uncertain. Germline values: CDR1 SGHVS, CDR2 FQNEAQ. Trimming removed 5 bases from V and 4 bases from J, with 12 bases in between. The CDR3 runs to 15 residues. CDR3 DNA sequence: TGTGCCAGCAGCCCTGGTGTGGAGGGGGCCAACGTCCTGACTTTC. It yields the protein CASSPGVEGANVLTF.

The V and J genes are TRBV7-3 and TRBJ1-2; no clear D. Trimming cost V 2 bases and J 7 bases, with 8 bases left between them. CDR1 is SGHTA, CDR2 FQGTGA, per germline. The CDR3 runs to 12 residues. The CDR3 DNA is TGTGCCAGCAGCTTAGCGGGGAGTGGCTACACCTTC. Residues: CASSLAGSGYTF.

There are a few counts of this clone. This chain joins TRBV6-5 and TRBJ1-5; 7 bases match TRBD1. V was pared by 6 bases and J by 10 bases, with 6 bases of the junction left unmatched. Germline lookup yields CDR1 MNHEY and CDR2 SVGAGI. The CDR3 runs 12 residues. The CDR3 DNA sequence: TGTGCCAGCAGCTACACAGGGGAACCCCAGCATTTT. It yields the protein CASSYTGEPQHF.

This clone was seen a few times. The V gene is TRBV29-1, the J gene TRBJ2-5; D might be TRBD1 (6 bases). The CDR3 runs to 17 residues. Germline-derived CDR1 and CDR2 are SQVTM and ANQGSEA. With 3 bases removed from V and 4 bases from J, the gap between germline ends came to 24 bases. The CDR3 is CSVEGAALWGRGETQYF. Here the CDR3 DNA reads TGCAGCGTTGAGGGTGCCGCATTATGGGGCAGGGGAGAGACCCAGTACTTC.

This chain uses TRBV27 with TRBJ2-3; tentatively, D is TRBD2 (7 bases). Germline V gene sequence: CDR1 MNHEY, CDR2 SMNVEV (reference sequence). The CDR3 consists of 18 residues. The ends were cut back, 3 bases at V and 0 bases at J, with 19 bases in the middle. The CDR3 spells CASSLYPPGGRSTDTQYF. CDR3 bases: TGTGCCAGCAGTTTGTACCCTCCCGGGGGGCGAAGCACAGATACGCAGTATTTT.